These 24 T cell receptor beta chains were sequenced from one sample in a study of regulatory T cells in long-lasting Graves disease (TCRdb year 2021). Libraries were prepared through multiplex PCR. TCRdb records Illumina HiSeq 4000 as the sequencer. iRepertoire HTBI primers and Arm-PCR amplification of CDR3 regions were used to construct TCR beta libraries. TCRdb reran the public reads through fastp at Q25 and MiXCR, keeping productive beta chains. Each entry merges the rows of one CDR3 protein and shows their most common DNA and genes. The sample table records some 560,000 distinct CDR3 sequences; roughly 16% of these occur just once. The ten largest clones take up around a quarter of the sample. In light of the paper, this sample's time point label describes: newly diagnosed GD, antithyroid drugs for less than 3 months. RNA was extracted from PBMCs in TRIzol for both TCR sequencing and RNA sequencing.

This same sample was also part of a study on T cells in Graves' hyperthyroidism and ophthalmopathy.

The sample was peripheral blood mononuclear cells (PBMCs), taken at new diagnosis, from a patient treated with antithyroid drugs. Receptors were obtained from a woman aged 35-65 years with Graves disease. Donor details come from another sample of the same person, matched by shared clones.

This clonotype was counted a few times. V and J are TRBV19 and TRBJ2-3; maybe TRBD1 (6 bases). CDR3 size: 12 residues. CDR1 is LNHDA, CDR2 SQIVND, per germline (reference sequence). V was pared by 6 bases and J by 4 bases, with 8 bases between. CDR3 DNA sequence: TGTGCCAGTAGCACAGGGTCAGATACGCAGTATTTT. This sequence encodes CASSTGSDTQYF.

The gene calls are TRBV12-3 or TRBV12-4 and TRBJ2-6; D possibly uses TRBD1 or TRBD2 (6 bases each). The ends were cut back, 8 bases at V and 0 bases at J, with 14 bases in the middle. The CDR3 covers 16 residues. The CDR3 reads CASSPRGDSGANVLTF. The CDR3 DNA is TGTGCCAGCTCACCAAGGGGGGACTCTGGGGCCAACGTCCTGACTTTC.

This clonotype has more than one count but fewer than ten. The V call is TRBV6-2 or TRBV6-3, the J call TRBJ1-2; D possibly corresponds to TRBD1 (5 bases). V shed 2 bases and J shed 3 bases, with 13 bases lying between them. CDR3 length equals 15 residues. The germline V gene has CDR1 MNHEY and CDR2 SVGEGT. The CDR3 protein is CASSYVAGGDYGYTF. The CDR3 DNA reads TGTGCCAGCAGTTACGTCGCTGGGGGAGACTATGGCTACACCTTC.

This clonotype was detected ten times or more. CDR3 in DNA: TGTGCCAGCAGTTTGACAGGGGGCGCCCCTGGAGGCTATGGCTACACCTTC. Translation: CASSLTGGAPGGYGYTF. This chain joins TRBV28 and TRBJ1-2; 10 bases map to TRBD1. Trimming took 3 bases from V and 4 from J; bases not matched to a gene: 11. The CDR3 consists of 17 residues. Germline V gene sequence: CDR1 MDHEN, CDR2 SYDVKM.

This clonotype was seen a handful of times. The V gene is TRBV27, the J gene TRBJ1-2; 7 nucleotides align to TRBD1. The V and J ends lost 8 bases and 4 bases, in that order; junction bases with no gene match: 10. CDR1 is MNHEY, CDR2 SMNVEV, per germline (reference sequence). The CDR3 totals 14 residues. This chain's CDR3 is CASAPGQNRYGYTF. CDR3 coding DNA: TGTGCCAGCGCTCCGGGACAGAACCGCTATGGCTACACCTTC.

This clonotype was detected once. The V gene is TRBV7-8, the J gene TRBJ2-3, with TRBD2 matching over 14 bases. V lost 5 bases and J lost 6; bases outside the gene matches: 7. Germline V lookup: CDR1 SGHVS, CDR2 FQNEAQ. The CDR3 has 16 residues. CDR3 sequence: CASSLGTSGGMDTQYF. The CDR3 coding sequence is TGTGCCAGCAGCCTCGGGACTAGCGGGGGAATGGATACGCAGTATTTT.

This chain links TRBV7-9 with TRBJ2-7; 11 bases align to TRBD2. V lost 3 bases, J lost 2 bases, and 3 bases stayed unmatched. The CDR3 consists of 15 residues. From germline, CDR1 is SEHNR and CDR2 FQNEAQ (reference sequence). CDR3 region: CASSLTSGAAYEQYF. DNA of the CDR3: TGTGCCAGCAGCTTGACTAGCGGGGCCGCCTACGAGCAGTACTTC.

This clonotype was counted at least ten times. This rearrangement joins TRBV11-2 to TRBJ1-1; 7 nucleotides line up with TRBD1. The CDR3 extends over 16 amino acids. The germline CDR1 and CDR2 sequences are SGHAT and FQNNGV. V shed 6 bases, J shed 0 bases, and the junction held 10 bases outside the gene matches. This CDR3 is CASRPIGGGVNTEAFF. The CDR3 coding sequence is TGTGCCAGCAGACCCATAGGGGGCGGGGTGAACACTGAAGCTTTCTTT. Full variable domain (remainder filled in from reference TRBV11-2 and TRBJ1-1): EAGVAQSPRYKIIEKRQSVAFWCNPISGHATLYWYQQILGQGPKLLIQFQNNGVVDDSQLPKDRFSAERLKGVDSTLKIQPAKLEDSAVYLCASRPIGGGVNTEAFFGQGTRLTVV.

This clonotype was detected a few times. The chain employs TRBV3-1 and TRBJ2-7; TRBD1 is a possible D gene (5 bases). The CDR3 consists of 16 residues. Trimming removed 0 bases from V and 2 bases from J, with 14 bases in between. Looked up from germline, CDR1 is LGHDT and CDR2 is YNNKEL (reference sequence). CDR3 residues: CASSQDYDRGPYEQYF. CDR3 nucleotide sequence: TGTGCCAGCAGCCAAGATTATGATAGGGGTCCCTACGAGCAGTACTTC.

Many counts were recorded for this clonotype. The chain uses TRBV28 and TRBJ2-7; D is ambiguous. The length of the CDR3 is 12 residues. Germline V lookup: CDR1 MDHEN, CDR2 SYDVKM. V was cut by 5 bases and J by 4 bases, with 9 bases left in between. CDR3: CASSLKWYEQYF. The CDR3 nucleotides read TGTGCCAGCAGTCTCAAGTGGTACGAGCAGTACTTC.

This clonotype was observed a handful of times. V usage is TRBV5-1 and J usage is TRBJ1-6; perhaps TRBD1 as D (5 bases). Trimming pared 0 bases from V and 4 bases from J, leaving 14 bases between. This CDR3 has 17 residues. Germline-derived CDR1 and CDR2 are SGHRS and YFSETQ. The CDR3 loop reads CASSLGGTDNYNSPLHF. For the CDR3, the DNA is TGCGCCAGCAGCTTGGGGGGGACGGATAATTATAATTCACCCCTCCACTTT.

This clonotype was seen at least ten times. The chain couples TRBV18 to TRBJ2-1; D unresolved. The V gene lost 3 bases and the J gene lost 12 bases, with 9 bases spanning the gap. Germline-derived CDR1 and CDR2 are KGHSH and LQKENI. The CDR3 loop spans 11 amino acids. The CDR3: CASSPSSVQFF. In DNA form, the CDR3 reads TGTGCCAGCTCACCCTCCTCGGTGCAGTTCTTC.

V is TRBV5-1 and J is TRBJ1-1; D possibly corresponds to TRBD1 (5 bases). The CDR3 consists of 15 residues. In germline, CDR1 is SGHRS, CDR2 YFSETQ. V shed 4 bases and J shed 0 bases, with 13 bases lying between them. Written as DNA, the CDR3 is TGCGCCAGCAGCGCCTTCGTGGGGGTGAACACTGAAGCTTTCTTT. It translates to CASSAFVGVNTEAFF.

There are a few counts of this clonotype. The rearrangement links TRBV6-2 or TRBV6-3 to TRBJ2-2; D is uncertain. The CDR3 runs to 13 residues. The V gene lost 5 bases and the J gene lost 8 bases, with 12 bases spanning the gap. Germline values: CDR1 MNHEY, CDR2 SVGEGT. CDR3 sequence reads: CASSDPGRGELFF. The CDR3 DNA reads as TGTGCCAGCAGTGATCCCGGAAGAGGGGAGCTGTTTTTT.

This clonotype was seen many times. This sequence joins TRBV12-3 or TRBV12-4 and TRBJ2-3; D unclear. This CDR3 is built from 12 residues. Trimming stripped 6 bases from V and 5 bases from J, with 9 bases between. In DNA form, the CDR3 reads TGTGCCAGCAGCCTGGTGGGAGATACGCAGTATTTT. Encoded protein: CASSLVGDTQYF.

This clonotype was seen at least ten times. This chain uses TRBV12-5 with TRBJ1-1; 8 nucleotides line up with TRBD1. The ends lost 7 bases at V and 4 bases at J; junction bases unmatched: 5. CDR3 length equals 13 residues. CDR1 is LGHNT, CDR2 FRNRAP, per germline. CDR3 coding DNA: TGTGCTAGTGCCCAGGGGGCTGTCACTGAAGCTTTCTTT. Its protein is CASAQGAVTEAFF.

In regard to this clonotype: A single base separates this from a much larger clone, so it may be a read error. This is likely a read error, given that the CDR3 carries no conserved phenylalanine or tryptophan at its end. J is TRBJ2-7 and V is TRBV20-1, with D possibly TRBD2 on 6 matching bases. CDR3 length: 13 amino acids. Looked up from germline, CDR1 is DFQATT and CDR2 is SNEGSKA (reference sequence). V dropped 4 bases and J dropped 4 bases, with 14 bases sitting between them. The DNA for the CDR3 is TGCAGTGCTACCCGGTATGGGGGGTACGAGCAGTACTTA. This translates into CSATRYGGYEQYL.

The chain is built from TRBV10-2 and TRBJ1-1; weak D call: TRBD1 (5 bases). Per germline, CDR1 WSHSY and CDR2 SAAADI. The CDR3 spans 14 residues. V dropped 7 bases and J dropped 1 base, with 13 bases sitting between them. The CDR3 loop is CASKEGRGNTEAFF. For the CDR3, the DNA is TGCGCCAGCAAGGAGGGGAGAGGGAACACTGAAGCTTTCTTT.

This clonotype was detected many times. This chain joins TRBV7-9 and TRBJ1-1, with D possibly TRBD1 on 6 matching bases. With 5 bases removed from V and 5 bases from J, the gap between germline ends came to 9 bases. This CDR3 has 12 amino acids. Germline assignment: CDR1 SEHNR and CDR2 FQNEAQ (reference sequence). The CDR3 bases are TGTGCCAGCAGCGGCCAGGGGACTGAAGCTTTCTTT. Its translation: CASSGQGTEAFF.

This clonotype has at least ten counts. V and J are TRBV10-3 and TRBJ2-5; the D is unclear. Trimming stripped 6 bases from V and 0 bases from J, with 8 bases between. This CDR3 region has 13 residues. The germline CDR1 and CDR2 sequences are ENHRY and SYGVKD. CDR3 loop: CAIRGDNQETQYF. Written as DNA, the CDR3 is TGTGCCATCAGGGGCGACAACCAAGAGACCCAGTACTTC.

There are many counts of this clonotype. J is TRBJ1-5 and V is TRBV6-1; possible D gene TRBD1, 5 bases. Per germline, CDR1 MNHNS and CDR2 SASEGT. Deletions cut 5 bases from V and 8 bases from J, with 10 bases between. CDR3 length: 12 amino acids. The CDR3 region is CASSIRGEPQHF. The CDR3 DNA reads TGTGCCAGCAGTATCCGGGGGGAGCCCCAGCATTTT.

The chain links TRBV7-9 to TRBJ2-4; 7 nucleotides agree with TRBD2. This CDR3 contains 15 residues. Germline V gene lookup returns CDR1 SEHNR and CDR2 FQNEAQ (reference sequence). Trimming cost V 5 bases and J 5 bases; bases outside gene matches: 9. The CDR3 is CASSGGGLGENIQYF. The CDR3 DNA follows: TGTGCCAGCAGCGGCGGGGGACTTGGGGAAAACATTCAGTACTTC. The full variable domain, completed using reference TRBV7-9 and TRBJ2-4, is DTGVSQNPRHKITKRGQNVTFRCDPISEHNRLYWYRQTLGQGPEFLTYFQNEAQLEKSRLLSDRFSAERPKGSFSTLEIQRTEQGDSAMYLCASSGGGLGENIQYFGAGTRLSVL.

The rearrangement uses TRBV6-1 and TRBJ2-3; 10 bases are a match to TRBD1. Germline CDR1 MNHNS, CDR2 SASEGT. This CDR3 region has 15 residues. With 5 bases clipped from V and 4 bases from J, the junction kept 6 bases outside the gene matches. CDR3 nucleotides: TGTGCCAGCAGTACAGGGACAGGGGCGGCAGATACGCAGTATTTT. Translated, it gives CASSTGTGAADTQYF.

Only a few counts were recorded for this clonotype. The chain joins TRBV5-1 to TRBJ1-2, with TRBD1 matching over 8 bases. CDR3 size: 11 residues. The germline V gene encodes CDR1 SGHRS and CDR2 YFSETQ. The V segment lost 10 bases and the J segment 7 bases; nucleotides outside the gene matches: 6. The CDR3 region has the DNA TGCGCCTCCGGGACAGGCGTTGGCTACACCTTC. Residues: CASGTGVGYTF.